This T cell receptor beta chain was sequenced in a study of shared clonotypes between healthy human individuals. Study context: Each donor's CD4 naive and CD4 memory cells filled three plates apiece, CD8 naive two, and CD8 memory one.

Measured with immunoSEQ multiplex PCR; TCRdb has only the in-frame clones, and not every one. This sample has a few million clones, with 85% to 95% found just once. Looked up from germline, CDR1 is SGHVT and CDR2 is SQSDAQ. V was cut by 5 bases and J by 3 bases, with 11 bases left in between. The CDR3 loop spans 13 amino acids. This clone was seen a single time. Its antigen is still unknown. Study results and caveats: Non-shared clonotypes were found to have lower generation probabilities than the clonotypes that were shared by all four of the sorted-subset donors.

V is TRBV7-4 and J is TRBJ2-7; D gene unclear. The sequenced sample was naive CD4+ T cells from PBMCs. Subset given: CD45RA+ positively selected. This clonotype originated in a man between 18 and 35 years old in good health. Some clones in this sample may be carry-over from other donors' samples. The CDR3 nucleotides read TGTGCCAGCAGCATAAAGTTGGTCTACGAGCAGTACTTC. Encoded protein: CASSIKLVYEQYF.